These T cell receptor beta chains were read from a single sample in a study of Ad26.COV2.S vaccination and SARS-CoV-2 variants. Sequencing used immunoSEQ multiplex PCR; TCRdb keeps in-frame clones, though not all of them. The profile covers hundreds of thousands of clones, with about nine tenths appearing a single time and more than 3% taken by the ten largest. Material: peripheral blood, obtained in a trial of Ad26.COV2.S vaccine versus placebo. These receptors were obtained from a person aged 18-65 years who received the Ad26.COV2.S COVID-19 vaccine or a placebo. Both conserved end residues are part of each CDR3. Fields, in order: CDR3 protein, CDR3 DNA, clone size, V gene, J gene, D gene. A D gene is named only where the DNA matches it firmly. Clone size, where shown, is once, few, many, or a class for clones that have expanded.

cdr3_aa: CASSPGLAGGHNEQFF; cdr3_nt: TGTGCCAGCAGCCCCGGACTAGCGGGGGGTCACAATGAGCAGTTCTTC; clone_size: -; v_call: TRBV9; j_call: TRBJ2-1; d_call: TRBD2
cdr3_aa: CASSESPLYGYTF; cdr3_nt: TGCGCCAGCAGTGAGTCCCCTCTTTATGGCTACACCTTC; clone_size: -; v_call: TRBV10-2; j_call: TRBJ1-2; d_call: -
cdr3_aa: CAWSVGAEQFF; cdr3_nt: TGTGCCTGGAGTGTAGGAGCAGAGCAGTTCTTC; clone_size: -; v_call: TRBV30; j_call: TRBJ2-1; d_call: -
cdr3_aa: CASSSGGASLGNEQFF; cdr3_nt: TGTGCCAGCTCTAGCGGGGGGGCCTCGTTGGGCAATGAGCAGTTCTTC; clone_size: -; v_call: TRBV5-4; j_call: TRBJ2-1; d_call: TRBD2
cdr3_aa: CASSKNPVDGGGTQYF; cdr3_nt: TGTGCCAGCAGCAAGAACCCCGTGGACGGGGGTGGGACCCAGTACTTC; clone_size: -; v_call: TRBV7-2; j_call: TRBJ2-5; d_call: -
cdr3_aa: CASSPTNTGELFF; cdr3_nt: TGTGCCAGTAGCCCCACGAACACCGGGGAGCTGTTTTTT; clone_size: -; v_call: TRBV19; j_call: TRBJ2-2; d_call: -
cdr3_aa: CAWSVQGHEQYF; cdr3_nt: TGTGCCTGGAGTGTACAGGGACACGAGCAGTACTTC; clone_size: -; v_call: TRBV30; j_call: TRBJ2-7; d_call: -
cdr3_aa: CASSPRGGPQHF; cdr3_nt: TGTGCCAGCAGCCCGCGGGGGGGACCCCAGCATTTT; clone_size: once; v_call: TRBV7-4; j_call: TRBJ1-5; d_call: -
cdr3_aa: CACGDTYNEQFF; cdr3_nt: TGTGCCTGCGGGGACACCTACAATGAGCAGTTCTTC; clone_size: -; v_call: TRBV30; j_call: TRBJ2-1; d_call: -
cdr3_aa: CASRSEPSGELFF; cdr3_nt: TGTGCCAGCCGTTCCGAACCCTCCGGGGAGCTGTTTTTT; clone_size: many; v_call: TRBV27; j_call: TRBJ2-2; d_call: -
cdr3_aa: CASETGGSSKNIQYF; cdr3_nt: TGTGCCAGCGAGACAGGGGGCTCTTCCAAAAACATTCAGTACTTC; clone_size: -; v_call: TRBV19; j_call: TRBJ2-4; d_call: TRBD1
cdr3_aa: CASSGHLAKNIQYF; cdr3_nt: TGTGCCAGCAGTGGACACTTAGCCAAAAACATTCAGTACTTC; clone_size: -; v_call: TRBV2; j_call: TRBJ2-4; d_call: -
cdr3_aa: CASTVGSAGKLFF; cdr3_nt: TGTGCCAGCACCGTTGGTTCAGCCGGAAAACTGTTTTTT; clone_size: -; v_call: TRBV12-3/TRBV12-4; j_call: TRBJ1-4; d_call: -
cdr3_aa: CASSLTQVDGYTF; cdr3_nt: TGTGCCAGCAGCTTAACCCAGGTGGATGGCTACACCTTC; clone_size: -; v_call: TRBV7-8; j_call: TRBJ1-2; d_call: -